Shown below are 18 T cell receptor beta chains from a single sample sequenced in a study of PD-1 blockade in classical Hodgkin lymphoma. Relapse after autologous stem cell transplantation occurred in every patient, and brentuximab vedotin exposure varied. This table comes from immunoSEQ multiplex PCR, and its TCRdb copy is limited to in-frame clones, with some not included. The data show tens of thousands of clones, with over 70% seen just once and about 11% held by the top ten. Sequenced material: peripheral blood mononuclear cells (PBMCs), taken at baseline. The receptor set was obtained from a human donor with classical Hodgkin lymphoma.

This chain uses TRBV5-1 with TRBJ2-2, with 11 bases matching TRBD2. The CDR3 has 18 amino acids. Germline trimming cut 0 bases from V and 2 bases from J; bases unmatched to any gene: 6. Germline lookup yields CDR1 SGHRS and CDR2 YFSETQ. The CDR3 loop is CASSLALSGGANTGELFF. For the CDR3, the DNA is TGCGCCAGCAGCTTGGCCCTTAGCGGGGGGGCCAACACCGGGGAGCTGTTTTTT.

This clone has just a few counts. This chain connects TRBV9 to TRBJ2-3; 16 nucleotides align to TRBD2. The CDR3 extends over 18 amino acids. The J segment lost 8 bases and the V segment lost 0 bases, leaving 9 bases of the junction unmatched. Germline V CDR1 and CDR2: SGDLS, YYNGEE. The CDR3 sequence: CASSVEPGTSGRAGTQYF. CDR3 nucleotides: TGTGCCAGCAGCGTAGAACCCGGGACTAGCGGGAGGGCCGGTACGCAGTATTTT.

The chain has TRBV14 and TRBJ2-1; 7 bases are shared with TRBD2. This CDR3 is built from 19 residues. J lost 0 bases, V lost 3 bases, and 14 bases had no gene match. Germline CDR1 SGHDN, CDR2 FVKESK. The CDR3 is CASSHWRGSGVSSYNEQFF. The CDR3 coding sequence is TGTGCCAGCAGCCACTGGCGCGGGAGCGGGGTTAGCTCCTACAATGAGCAGTTCTTC.

V and J are TRBV27 and TRBJ1-1, with 8 bases fitting TRBD1. V lost 8 bases to trimming and J lost 3 bases; unmatched junction nucleotides: 8. Germline CDR1 reads MNHEY; CDR2 reads SMNVEV (reference sequence). This CDR3 region has 14 residues. CDR3 bases: TGTGCCAGCCGGGGACAGGCTCCTTACACTGAAGCTTTCTTT. As protein: CASRGQAPYTEAFF.

The chain is built from TRBV5-1 and TRBJ1-6; 9 bases line up with TRBD1. Germline trimming cut 1 base from V and 9 bases from J; bases unmatched to any gene: 5. This CDR3 has 15 amino acids. The germline CDR1 and CDR2 sequences are SGHRS and YFSETQ. CDR3 sequence (DNA): TGCGCCAGCAGCTTGACAGGGGGCGAGAGTTCACCCCTCCACTTT. Its translation: CASSLTGGESSPLHF.

The chain links TRBV21-1 to TRBJ1-5. TRBV21-1 is a pseudogene segment. This CDR3 is 16 amino acids long. The CDR3: CASSKEDSGGCQPQHF. CDR3 in DNA: TGTGCCAGCAGCAAAGAGGACAGCGGAGGGTGTCAGCCCCAGCATTTT.

The chain joins TRBV9 to TRBJ1-2; 8 nucleotides match TRBD1. The CDR3 covers 15 residues. Germline CDR1 is SGDLS and CDR2 is YYNGEE. The ends lost 4 bases at V and 4 bases at J; junction bases unmatched: 9. The DNA of the CDR3 is TGTGCCAGCAGCCCCCGACAGGGGCGAGCCTATGGCTACACCTTC. Its protein is CASSPRQGRAYGYTF.

The chain uses TRBV6-1 and TRBJ1-1, with D uncertain. The CDR3 totals 15 residues. Per germline, CDR1 MNHNS and CDR2 SASEGT. Trimming cost V 5 bases and J 2 bases, with 15 bases left between them. Here the CDR3 DNA reads TGTGCCAGCAGTCTGTACCTCGCCCTTAACACTGAAGCTTTCTTT. Amino acid sequence: CASSLYLALNTEAFF.

This clone has just a few counts. J is TRBJ1-3 and V is TRBV18; perhaps TRBD1 as D (5 bases). The CDR3 has 15 amino acids. CDR1 and CDR2 from the germline V gene are KGHSH and LQKENI. The germline V and J ends were trimmed by 6 bases and 0 bases, with 12 bases remaining between them. The CDR3 DNA sequence: TGTGCCAGCTCGCCAGGGCAGAGCTCTGGAAACACCATATATTTT. It specifies CASSPGQSSGNTIYF.

This clone showed up just once. This chain connects TRBV9 to TRBJ2-1; no firm D call. This CDR3 is built from 13 residues. With 3 bases removed from V and 1 base from J, the gap between germline ends came to 5 bases. CDR1 is SGDLS and CDR2 is YYNGEE in the germline V gene. The CDR3 loop reads CASSAESYNEQFF. In DNA form, the CDR3 reads TGTGCCAGCAGCGCCGAATCCTACAATGAGCAGTTCTTC.

This clone was picked up a small number of times. The V gene is TRBV7-2, the J gene TRBJ2-7; TRBD2 aligns across 9 bases. The CDR3 has 15 amino acids. The ends lost 5 bases at V and 3 bases at J; junction bases unmatched: 8. The germline gives CDR1 SGHTA, CDR2 FQGNSA. Here the CDR3 DNA reads TGTGCCAGCAGCACCGGACTAGCGACTGTCTACGAGCAGTACTTC. Protein sequence: CASSTGLATVYEQYF.

This clone has only a few counts. The chain couples TRBV19 to TRBJ2-7, with D tentatively TRBD2 (6 bases). The germline gives CDR1 LNHDA, CDR2 SQIVND (reference sequence). V gave up 4 bases and J gave up 3 bases, with 13 bases separating them. This CDR3 has 14 amino acids. The CDR3 protein is CASSTYGTDYEQYF. CDR3 bases: TGTGCCAGTAGTACCTACGGGACTGACTACGAGCAGTACTTC.

V gene TRBV5-1 combines with J gene TRBJ1-2; D remains unclear. The CDR3 consists of 15 residues. Germline lookup yields CDR1 SGHRS and CDR2 YFSETQ. The V end was cut by 4 bases, the J end by 7 bases, with 20 bases between. The CDR3 DNA reads TGCGCCAGCAGCCTGGATGCCGTTAAGGCGGGTGGCTACACCTTC. Amino acids: CASSLDAVKAGGYTF.

There are a few counts of this clone. The same CDR3 can be traced to other DNA sequences in this sample. The rearrangement joins TRBV18 to TRBJ1-1, with a tentative D call TRBD1 (5 bases). This CDR3 spans 15 amino acids. From germline, CDR1 is KGHSH and CDR2 LQKENI. Trimming left V 0 bases short and J 4 bases short, with 12 bases between. CDR3 sequence: CASSPPGQGGTEAFF. In DNA, the CDR3 is TGTGCCAGCTCACCACCGGGGCAGGGAGGCACTGAAGCTTTCTTT.

V usage is TRBV7-6 and J usage is TRBJ2-5; 7 bases align to TRBD2. CDR1 SGHVS and CDR2 FNYEAQ come from the germline V gene. CDR3 length: 17 residues. The trim removed 3 bases at V and 1 base at J, leaving 11 bases unmatched. For the CDR3, the DNA is TGTGCCAGCAGCTTTAGTCGGCTAGCGGCAATCCAAGAGACCCAGTACTTC. Its translation: CASSFSRLAAIQETQYF.

The CDR3: CARQRGRGTNQPQHF. CDR3 nucleotides: TGTGCCCGTCAGAGGGGGAGGGGAACTAATCAGCCCCAGCATTTT. The chain couples TRBV6-1 to TRBJ1-5; TRBD1 is a possible D gene (6 bases). The germline V gene has CDR1 MNHNS and CDR2 SASEGT. The CDR3 length is 15 residues. V was shortened by 11 bases and J by 4 bases, with 21 bases between the two germline ends.

The V gene is TRBV12-5, the J gene TRBJ1-2; D perhaps matches TRBD1 (6 bases). The CDR3 length is 13 residues. CDR1 is LGHNT, CDR2 FRNRAP, per germline. Trimming removed 6 bases from V and 3 bases from J, with 11 bases in between. CDR3 protein: CASGQGQYYGYTF. The CDR3 DNA reads as TGTGCTAGTGGACAAGGACAGTACTATGGCTACACCTTC.

The V call is TRBV5-1, the J call TRBJ2-7; D remains unclear. V was clipped by 0 bases and J by 0 bases, with 10 bases between them. The CDR3 length is 15 residues. The germline gives CDR1 SGHRS, CDR2 YFSETQ. CDR3 in amino acids: CASSLAQPGSYEQYF. The CDR3 DNA follows: TGCGCCAGCAGCTTGGCCCAACCAGGCTCCTACGAGCAGTACTTC.